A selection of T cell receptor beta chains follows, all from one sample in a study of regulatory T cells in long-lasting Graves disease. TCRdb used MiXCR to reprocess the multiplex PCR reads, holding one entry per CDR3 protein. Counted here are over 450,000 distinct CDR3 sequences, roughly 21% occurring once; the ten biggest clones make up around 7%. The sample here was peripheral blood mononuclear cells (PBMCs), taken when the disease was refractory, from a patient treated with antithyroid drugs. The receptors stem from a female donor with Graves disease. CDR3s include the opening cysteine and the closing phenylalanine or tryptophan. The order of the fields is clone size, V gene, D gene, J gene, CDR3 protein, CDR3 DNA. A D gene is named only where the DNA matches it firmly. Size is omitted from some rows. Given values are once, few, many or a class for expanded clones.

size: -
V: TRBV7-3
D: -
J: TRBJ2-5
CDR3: CASSFLGLSQETQYF
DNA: TGTGCCAGCAGCTTCTTGGGACTTTCTCAAGAGACCCAGTACTTC

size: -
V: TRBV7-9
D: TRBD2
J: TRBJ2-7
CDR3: CASSYRTRGLAGGNEQYF
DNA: TGTGCCAGCAGCTACCGCACCAGGGGACTAGCGGGAGGGAACGAGCAGTACTTC

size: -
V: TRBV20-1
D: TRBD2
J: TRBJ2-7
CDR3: CSADGLELREQYF
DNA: TGCAGTGCTGATGGACTAGAACTTCGGGAGCAGTACTTC

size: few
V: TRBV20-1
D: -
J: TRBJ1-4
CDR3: CSASDSATNEKLFF
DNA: TGCAGTGCTAGCGACAGTGCAACTAATGAAAAACTGTTTTTT

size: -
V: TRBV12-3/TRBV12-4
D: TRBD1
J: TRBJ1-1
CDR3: CASSLTGGAGTEASF
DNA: TGTGCCAGCAGTTTGACAGGGGGCGCGGGAACTGAAGCTTCCTTT

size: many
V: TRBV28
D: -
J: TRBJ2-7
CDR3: CASSLTGEGYEQYF
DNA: TGTGCCAGCAGTTTAACGGGAGAGGGGTACGAGCAGTACTTC

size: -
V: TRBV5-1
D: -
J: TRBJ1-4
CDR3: CASSLAGSPNEKLFF
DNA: TGCGCCAGCAGCTTGGCCGGGTCACCTAATGAAAAACTGTTTTTT

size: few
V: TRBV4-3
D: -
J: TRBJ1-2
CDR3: CASSQGRGPGGYTF
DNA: TGCGCCAGCAGCCAAGGGCGCGGACCTGGTGGCTACACCTTC

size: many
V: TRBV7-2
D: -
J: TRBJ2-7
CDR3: CASSWGQRDEQYF
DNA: TGTGCCAGCAGCTGGGGACAGCGGGACGAGCAGTACTTC

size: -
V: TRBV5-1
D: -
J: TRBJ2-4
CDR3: CASTPQGRSAKNIQYF
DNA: TGCGCCAGCACCCCACAGGGAAGATCGGCCAAAAACATTCAGTACTTC